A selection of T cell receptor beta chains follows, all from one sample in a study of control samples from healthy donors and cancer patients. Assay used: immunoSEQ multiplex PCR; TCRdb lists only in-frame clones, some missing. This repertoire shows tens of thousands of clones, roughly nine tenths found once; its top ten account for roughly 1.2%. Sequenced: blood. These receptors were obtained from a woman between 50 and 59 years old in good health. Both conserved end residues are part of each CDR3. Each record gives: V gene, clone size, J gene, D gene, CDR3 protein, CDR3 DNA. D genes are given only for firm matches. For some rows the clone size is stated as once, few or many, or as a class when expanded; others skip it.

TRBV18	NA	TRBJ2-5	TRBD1	CASSPLTGTGVGGETQYF	TGTGCCAGCTCACCCCTAACCGGGACAGGGGTGGGCGGCGAGACCCAGTACTTC
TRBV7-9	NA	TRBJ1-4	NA	CASSAGSGGFEKLFF	TGTGCCAGCAGCGCCGGATCGGGAGGGTTTGAAAAACTGTTTTTT
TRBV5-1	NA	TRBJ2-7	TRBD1	CASRPGTAYEQYF	TGCGCCAGCAGACCCGGGACAGCCTACGAGCAGTACTTC
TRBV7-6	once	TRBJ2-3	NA	CASSQGRRWGPGRTDTQYF	TGTGCCAGCAGCCAAGGGAGGCGGTGGGGGCCGGGGCGCACAGATACGCAGTATTTT
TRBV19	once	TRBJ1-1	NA	CASSIYQDTEAFF	TGTGCCAGTAGTATATACCAGGACACTGAAGCTTTCTTT
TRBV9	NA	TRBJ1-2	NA	CASSAGLTANYGYTF	TGTGCCAGCAGCGCCGGCCTGACAGCCAACTATGGCTACACCTTC
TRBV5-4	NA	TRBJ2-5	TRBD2	CASRDTSGGARGTQYF	TGTGCCAGCAGGGATACTAGCGGGGGGGCCCGCGGGACCCAGTACTTC
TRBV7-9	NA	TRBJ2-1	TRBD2	CASSEIAGPYNEQFF	TGTGCCAGCAGCGAGATAGCGGGGCCCTACAATGAGCAGTTCTTC
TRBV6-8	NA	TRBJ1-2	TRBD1	CASSPGQGVGYTF	TGTGCCAGCAGCCCGGGACAGGGAGTAGGCTACACCTTC
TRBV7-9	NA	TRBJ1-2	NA	CASSFAGGGGSYGYTF	TGTGCCAGCAGCTTCGCGGGCGGAGGGGGGAGCTATGGCTACACCTTC
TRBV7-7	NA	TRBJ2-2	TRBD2	CASSLGGARNTGELFF	TGTGCTAGCAGCCTGGGAGGGGCCAGGAACACCGGGGAGCTGTTTTTT
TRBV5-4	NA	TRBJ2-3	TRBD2	CASSLGLAGGPVFDTQYF	TGTGCCAGCAGCTTGGGACTAGCGGGGGGGCCGGTTTTTGATACGCAGTATTTT
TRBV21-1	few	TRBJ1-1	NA	CASSTLTASGRGFF	TGTGCCAGCAGCACCCTGACAGCATCAGGACGAGGTTTCTTT
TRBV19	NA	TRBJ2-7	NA	CASSIDRVEQYF	TGTGCCAGTAGTATAGATCGGGTCGAGCAGTACTTC
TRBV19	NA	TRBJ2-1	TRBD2	CASSISRLAGGGEQFF	TGTGCCAGTAGTATCTCCCGGCTAGCGGGTGGAGGGGAGCAGTTCTTC
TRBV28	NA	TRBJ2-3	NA	CASSLTKANQYF	TGTGCCAGCAGTTTAACTAAAGCGAACCAGTATTTT
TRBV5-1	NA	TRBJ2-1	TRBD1	CASSRGQGSHNEQFF	TGCGCCAGCAGCCGGGGACAGGGGAGCCACAATGAGCAGTTCTTC
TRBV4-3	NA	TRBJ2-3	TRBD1	CASSQDRFVTDTQYF	TGCGCCAGCAGCCAGGACAGGTTTGTTACAGATACGCAGTATTTT
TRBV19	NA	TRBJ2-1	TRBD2	CASSTGKRGLAGEQFF	TGTGCCAGTAGTACCGGAAAACGGGGACTAGCTGGTGAGCAGTTCTTC
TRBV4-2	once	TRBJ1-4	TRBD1	CASSPQGGTGSEKLFF	TGTGCCAGCAGCCCCCAGGGGGGGACAGGGAGTGAAAAACTGTTTTTT
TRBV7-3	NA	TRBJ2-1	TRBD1	CASSTGQAYYNEQFF	TGTGCCAGCAGCACGGGACAGGCTTACTACAATGAGCAGTTCTTC
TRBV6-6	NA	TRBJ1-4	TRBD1	CASRDRGTATNEKLFF	TGTGCCAGCAGAGACAGGGGGACGGCAACTAATGAAAAACTGTTTTTT
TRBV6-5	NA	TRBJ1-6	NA	CASSPGQHNSPLHF	TGTGCCAGCAGTCCAGGACAGCATAATTCACCCCTCCACTTT
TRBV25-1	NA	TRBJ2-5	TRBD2	CASSPLAGGGETQYF	TGTGCCAGCAGTCCCCTAGCGGGAGGCGGAGAGACCCAGTACTTC
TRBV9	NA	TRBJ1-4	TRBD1	CASSAGDREAEKLFF	TGTGCCAGCAGCGCGGGGGACAGGGAAGCTGAAAAACTGTTTTTT
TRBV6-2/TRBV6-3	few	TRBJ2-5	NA	CASSWGGPRVGTQYF	TGTGCCAGCAGTTGGGGCGGACCACGGGTTGGGACCCAGTACTTC
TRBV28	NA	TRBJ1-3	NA	CASSSPGLGSGNTIYF	TGTGCCAGCAGTTCCCCGGGACTAGGTTCTGGAAACACCATATATTTT
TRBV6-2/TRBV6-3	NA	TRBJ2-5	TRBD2	CASSDGRPQYF	TGTGCCAGCAGCGACGGGAGGCCCCAGTACTTC
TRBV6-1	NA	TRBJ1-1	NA	CASSEFGGLKAFF	TGTGCCAGCAGTGAATTTGGGGGGTTGAAAGCTTTCTTT
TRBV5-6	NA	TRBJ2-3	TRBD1	CASSLLGRGLFGTDTQYF	TGTGCCAGCAGCTTGTTGGGCAGGGGGTTGTTCGGCACAGATACGCAGTATTTT
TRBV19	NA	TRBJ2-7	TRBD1	CASSLVTGLENEQYF	TGTGCCAGTAGTTTAGTGACAGGGTTGGAAAACGAGCAGTACTTC